This T cell receptor beta chain came from a study of a mutant IDH1 vaccine in newly diagnosed glioma. Study information: Vaccination was launched 4-6 weeks after radiotherapy alone, or with temozolomide cycles. Patients had received radiotherapy, temozolomide, or both previously, most receiving both.

The repertoire was sequenced with immunoSEQ multiplex PCR; TCRdb's copy has only in-frame clones and lacks some. The data hold about 62,000 clones, with around nine tenths observed a single time. Time point described: week 11, during vaccination. What each vaccine dose contained was 300 ug of mutant IDH1 20-mer peptide, accompanied by topical imiquimod. CDR3 length: 15 amino acids. Trimming took 4 bases from V and 5 from J; bases not matched to a gene: 5. The V gene's germline CDR1 is LGHNA and CDR2 YSLEER. The count of this clone is one. Its target is unknown. The V gene is TRBV4-3, the J gene TRBJ2-5; 12 nucleotides line up with TRBD2. The sample was PBMCs, taken from a glioma patient whose treatment included an IDH1 peptide vaccine. The receptor's source is a man aged 40-49 years with glioma. This CDR3 is CASSPSSGRGETQYF. In DNA form, the CDR3 reads TGCGCCAGCAGCCCCTCTAGCGGGAGGGGGGAGACCCAGTACTTC.